Listed below are T cell receptor beta chains from one sample, sequenced in a study of T cell repertoires in cytomegalovirus infection. TCRdb fed the reads into MiXCR, producing one record per CDR3 protein. The sample includes 250,000 to 300,000 distinct CDR3 sequences, roughly 9% of them seen just once. The sample consisted of PBMCs. These receptors were taken from a human donor in good health (CMV status not recorded). Some clones in this sample may be carry-over from other donors' samples. Each CDR3 is given with its conserved first and last residue. A D gene is named only where the DNA matches it firmly. Part of the rows lack a size; the others show once, few, many or a class for expanded clones.

cdr3_aa	cdr3_nt	v_call	d_call	clone_size	j_call
CASSSAGQGIEKLFF	TGTGCCAGCAGCTCTGCGGGACAGGGTATTGAAAAACTGTTTTTT	TRBV7-6	TRBD1	many	TRBJ1-4
CASRPAEGGETQYF	TGTGCCAGCAGACCCGCCGAGGGGGGAGAGACCCAGTACTTC	TRBV7-9	-	many	TRBJ2-5
CSANSGREQYF	TGCAGTGCTAATTCAGGGCGCGAGCAGTACTTC	TRBV20-1	-	-	TRBJ2-7
CASSLVAEAFF	TGTGCCAGCAGCTTGGTCGCTGAAGCTTTCTTT	TRBV12-3/TRBV12-4	-	many	TRBJ1-1
CASSIGQGHTEAFF	TGTGCCAGCAGCATCGGACAGGGGCACACTGAAGCTTTCTTT	TRBV7-9	TRBD1	-	TRBJ1-1
CASSYPTGEYGYTF	TGTGCCAGCAGTTACCCAACAGGGGAGTATGGCTACACCTTC	TRBV6-2/TRBV6-3	TRBD1	many	TRBJ1-2
CASSSSGASAPNGYTF	TGTGCCAGCAGCTCAAGTGGGGCCTCTGCTCCGAATGGCTACACCTTC	TRBV7-2	-	many	TRBJ1-2
CASSLGDGSNQPQHF	TGCGCCAGCAGCTTGGGGGACGGTAGCAATCAGCCCCAGCATTTT	TRBV5-1	-	-	TRBJ1-5
CASSLDSVQETQYF	TGCGCCAGCAGCCTCGACTCAGTCCAAGAGACCCAGTACTTC	TRBV5-1	-	many	TRBJ2-5
CASSLRTGARGNTEAFF	TGTGCCAGCAGCCTCAGGACAGGGGCGAGGGGGAACACTGAAGCTTTCTTT	TRBV7-2	TRBD1	many	TRBJ1-1
CASSFDRGPVDGYTF	TGTGCCAGCAGCTTTGACAGGGGGCCGGTCGATGGCTACACCTTC	TRBV7-2	TRBD1	many	TRBJ1-2
CASSILQEGFEKLFF	TGTGCCAGCAGCATACTGCAGGAGGGGTTTGAAAAACTGTTTTTT	TRBV7-6	-	many	TRBJ1-4
CSVRRDSGDIQYF	TGCAGCGTCCGTCGGGATAGCGGGGACATTCAGTACTTC	TRBV29-1	TRBD2	-	TRBJ2-4
CASSSRTGAPDEQYF	TGTGCCAGCAGCTCGCGGACAGGGGCCCCAGACGAGCAGTACTTC	TRBV7-2	TRBD1	many	TRBJ2-7
CSARTWGQGASNQPQHF	TGCAGTGCTAGAACTTGGGGACAGGGGGCTAGCAATCAGCCCCAGCATTTT	TRBV20-1	TRBD1	-	TRBJ1-5
CASSGGTSYEQYF	TGTGCCAGCAGCGGCGGGACTAGTTACGAGCAGTACTTC	TRBV6-2/TRBV6-3	TRBD2	few	TRBJ2-7
CASSEMRGRNTGELFF	TGTGCCAGCAGTGAAATGAGGGGGCGAAACACCGGGGAGCTGTTTTTT	TRBV6-1	TRBD1	many	TRBJ2-2
CASSLGLRGTDTQYF	TGTGCCAGCAGCTTAGGGCTCCGGGGCACAGATACGCAGTATTTT	TRBV7-2	-	many	TRBJ2-3
CSARDPPGTGELFF	TGCAGTGCTAGAGATCCCCCCGGGACCGGGGAGCTGTTTTTT	TRBV20-1	-	-	TRBJ2-2
CASSQLRDRGRGNTIYF	TGTGCCAGCAGCCAACTCAGGGACAGGGGGCGCGGAAACACCATATATTTT	TRBV12-3/TRBV12-4	TRBD1	many	TRBJ1-3
CASSLSIEAFF	TGTGCCAGCAGCTTATCGATTGAAGCTTTCTTT	TRBV11-2	-	many	TRBJ1-1
CASSLLLLDSGELFF	TGTGCCAGCAGCTTACTACTTCTAGATTCCGGGGAGCTGTTTTTT	TRBV7-2	-	-	TRBJ2-2
CASSSLHRDIYGYTF	TGTGCCAGCAGTTCGCTCCACCGGGACATCTATGGCTACACCTTC	TRBV28	-	-	TRBJ1-2
CASSLVIARRQFF	TGTGCCAGCAGCTTAGTGATAGCCCGTAGGCAGTTCTTC	TRBV7-9	-	many	TRBJ2-1
CSAPTGSHGGYTF	TGCAGTGCCCCTACAGGGTCACACGGCGGCTACACCTTC	TRBV20-1	-	-	TRBJ1-2
CASSELASGRSYEQFF	TGTGCCAGCAGTGAACTCGCTAGCGGGAGGTCTTATGAGCAGTTCTTC	TRBV2	TRBD2	few	TRBJ2-1
CASSSGWQVNEKLFF	TGTGCCAGCAGCTCTGGGTGGCAGGTTAATGAAAAACTGTTTTTT	TRBV7-2	-	-	TRBJ1-4
CASSLAPGSGENEQFF	TGTGCCAGCAGCTTAGCCCCTGGGAGCGGGGAGAATGAGCAGTTCTTC	TRBV7-9	TRBD2	many	TRBJ2-1
CASSLAQGRGPDEQFF	TGTGCCAGCAGCTTAGCTCAGGGAAGGGGCCCGGATGAGCAGTTCTTC	TRBV7-6	-	many	TRBJ2-1
CASSGGEAFF	TGTGCCAGCTCAGGGGGGGAAGCTTTCTTT	TRBV28	TRBD1	-	TRBJ1-1
CASSLHGTTYEQYF	TGTGCCAGCAGCCTCCACGGGACTACGTACGAGCAGTACTTC	TRBV7-9	TRBD2	-	TRBJ2-7
CSVSSGGLPGELFF	TGCAGCGTTTCTAGCGGGGGCTTACCCGGGGAGCTGTTTTTT	TRBV29-1	TRBD2	-	TRBJ2-2
CASSSRLGLSYNEQFF	TGTGCCAGCAGCTCCCGTCTAGGACTCTCCTACAATGAGCAGTTCTTC	TRBV14	-	once	TRBJ2-1
CASSLEGRHEQFF	TGTGCCAGCAGCTTAGAAGGGAGGCATGAGCAGTTCTTC	TRBV7-2	-	many	TRBJ2-1
CSAIGPGNTEAFF	TGCAGTGCTATTGGACCTGGGAACACTGAAGCTTTCTTT	TRBV20-1	-	many	TRBJ1-1
CASSYSPRGDNEQFF	TGTGCCAGCAGTTATAGCCCCCGAGGCGACAATGAGCAGTTCTTC	TRBV6-2/TRBV6-3	-	many	TRBJ2-1
CASSFSGRVTNEQFF	TGTGCCAGCAGTTTTAGCGGGAGGGTTACGAATGAGCAGTTCTTC	TRBV7-2	TRBD2	many	TRBJ2-1
CSASHRQRDRVEDEQFF	TGCAGTGCTTCGCACCGCCAAAGGGACAGGGTTGAGGATGAGCAGTTCTTC	TRBV20-1	TRBD1	few	TRBJ2-1
CATSRETGNQPQHF	TGTGCCACCTCCCGGGAAACAGGAAATCAGCCCCAGCATTTT	TRBV2	-	-	TRBJ1-5